This T cell receptor (beta chain) was observed in a study of blood T cells in healthy people across ages. At the level of the study: Template switching recovered approximately one barcoded beta molecule for every two T cells.

Per individual sample, total RNA of at least 6 micrograms was extracted. A sample-barcoded 5' primer and a J-beta primer mix were used in a second PCR of about 7 to 11 cycles. MiXCR, applied by TCRdb to the 5' RACE reads, yields one record per CDR3 protein. Of approximately 290,000 distinct CDR3 sequences listed, roughly 26% are singletons. There are 16 residues in the CDR3. Germline CDR1 LGHNA, CDR2 YSLEER. Trimming cost V 4 bases and J 0 bases, with 12 bases left between them. As regards this clonotype: Its antigen is not identified.

Study outcomes and limitations: Per million T cells, TCR beta diversity dropped roughly linearly as age increased.

This TCR came from a woman in her sixties or seventies in good health. The sequenced material came from blood. The genes are TRBV4-3 and TRBJ1-4; tentatively, D is TRBD1 (5 bases). This CDR3 is CASSRGGGTTNEKLFF. In DNA form, the CDR3 reads TGCGCCAGCAGCCGGGGGGGTGGTACAACTAATGAAAAACTGTTTTTT.